This is a list of T cell receptor beta chains from one sample in a study of control samples from healthy donors and cancer patients. Profiling relied on immunoSEQ multiplex PCR, and the TCRdb table lists in-frame clones only, not all of them. The sample carries about 410,000 clones, 80% to 95% recorded once. The source material was PBMCs. These receptor sequences come from a man between 40 and 49 years old with head and neck cancer. The CDR3 runs from the conserved cysteine through the conserved F or W. The D gene is left open where the match is weak. Where a row states a size, it is once, few, many or the class of an expanded clone; other rows omit it.

d_gene	v_gene	abundance	j_gene	CDR3nt	CDR3aa
-	TRBV10-2	-	TRBJ1-5	TGCGCCAGCAGTGGTAGGCCCGGGGACATCAATCAGCCCCAGCATTTT	CASSGRPGDINQPQHF
-	TRBV19	-	TRBJ2-5	TGTGCCAGTAGTGCGGAGACCCAGTACTTC	CASSAETQYF
-	TRBV15	-	TRBJ1-4	TGTGCCACCAGCAGAGAGGCGATTTCTAATGAAAAACTGTTTTTT	CATSREAISNEKLFF
-	TRBV4-2	-	TRBJ1-2	TGTGCCAGCAGCCATCAGACGACCCCCACAGCTAACTATGGCTACACCTTC	CASSHQTTPTANYGYTF
-	TRBV24-1	-	TRBJ2-1	TGTGCCACCAGTGTTAGCCCGGGAAGGAATGAGCAGTTCTTC	CATSVSPGRNEQFF
TRBD1	TRBV19	-	TRBJ1-5	TGTGCCAGTAGTGGACAGGGGTTTAATAGCAATCAGCCCCAGCATTTT	CASSGQGFNSNQPQHF
TRBD1	TRBV25-1	-	TRBJ2-5	TGTGCCAGCAGGGACAGGGTCCAGGAGACCCAGTACTTC	CASRDRVQETQYF
-	TRBV6-1	-	TRBJ1-6	TGTGCCAGCAGTGAAGCGGGGCTAAATTCACCCCTCCACTTT	CASSEAGLNSPLHF
TRBD2	TRBV30	-	TRBJ2-1	TGTGCCTGGAGTCAAAATGCGGGAGCTTACAATGAGCAGTTCTTC	CAWSQNAGAYNEQFF
-	TRBV5-1	-	TRBJ2-5	TGCGCCAGCAGCGCTGTCAGGGGCAGGGGTTTCCAAGAGACCCAGTACTTC	CASSAVRGRGFQETQYF
TRBD1	TRBV28	-	TRBJ1-1	TGTGCCAGCAGACCCCCGGGACAGATGAACACTGAAGCTTTCTTT	CASRPPGQMNTEAFF
-	TRBV5-1	-	TRBJ2-5	-	CASSLTSGQYQETQYF
-	TRBV6-1	-	TRBJ2-2	TGTGCCAGCAGTGGGACAGGGAGGGGGGGCACCGGGGAGCTGTTTTTT	CASSGTGRGGTGELFF
-	TRBV2	-	TRBJ1-5	TGTGCCAGCACAGGGGACAGCAATCAGCCCCAGCATTTT	CASTGDSNQPQHF
-	TRBV9	-	TRBJ1-1	TGTGCCAGCAGCCCCCAACAGGGAAACACTGAAGCTTTCTTT	CASSPQQGNTEAFF
-	TRBV3-1/TRBV3-2	-	TRBJ1-6	TGTGCCAGCAGCCCTTCTCGGGGGGACCTCCACTTT	CASSPSRGDLHF
-	TRBV18	-	TRBJ1-4	TGTGCCAGCTCACGGCTGGGGGAAAAACTGTTTTTT	CASSRLGEKLFF
-	TRBV18	-	TRBJ2-3	TGTGCCAGCTCACCTGCGCCGGTTCCTCCGGGTACGCAGTATTTT	CASSPAPVPPGTQYF
-	TRBV7-3	-	TRBJ2-2	TGTGCCAGCAGCTTAATGGGGGGCGAGATGATCGGGGAGCTGTTTTTT	CASSLMGGEMIGELFF
-	TRBV28	-	TRBJ2-5	TGTGCCAGCAGTTTACTGGTACAAGAGACCCAGTACTTC	CASSLLVQETQYF
TRBD1	TRBV30	-	TRBJ2-1	TGTGCCTGGAGTCAGGACAGGGCGGTGGGCGATGAGCAGTTCTTC	CAWSQDRAVGDEQFF
-	TRBV6-7	-	TRBJ2-4	TGTGCCAGCAGTTTCCAGTCTTTAGCCAAAAACATTCAGTACTTC	CASSFQSLAKNIQYF
-	TRBV7-3	-	TRBJ1-1	TGTGCCAGCAGCTTAACGCTCGGCATGAACACTGAAGCTTTCTTT	CASSLTLGMNTEAFF
TRBD1	TRBV5-6	once	TRBJ1-1	TGTGCCAGCAGCTTGGGTGGGACAGGGAACACTGAAGCTTTCTTT	CASSLGGTGNTEAFF
-	TRBV10-2	-	TRBJ1-1	TGCGCCACGGGAGGGGGTCTGAACACTGAAGCTTTCTTT	CATGGGLNTEAFF
TRBD1	TRBV4-1	-	TRBJ1-4	TGCGCCAGCAGGCTCGGACAGGGGGGAGAAAAACTGTTTTTT	CASRLGQGGEKLFF
-	TRBV10-3	-	TRBJ1-2	TGTGCCATCAGTGAGAACGCCGCCCATGGCTACACCTTC	CAISENAAHGYTF
-	TRBV9	-	TRBJ2-3	TGTGCCAGCAGCTCTCGGGATACGCAGTATTTT	CASSSRDTQYF
TRBD2	TRBV28	-	TRBJ2-7	TGTGCCAGCAGTTCCCCTAGCGGGGGCCGTGAGCAGTACTTC	CASSSPSGGREQYF